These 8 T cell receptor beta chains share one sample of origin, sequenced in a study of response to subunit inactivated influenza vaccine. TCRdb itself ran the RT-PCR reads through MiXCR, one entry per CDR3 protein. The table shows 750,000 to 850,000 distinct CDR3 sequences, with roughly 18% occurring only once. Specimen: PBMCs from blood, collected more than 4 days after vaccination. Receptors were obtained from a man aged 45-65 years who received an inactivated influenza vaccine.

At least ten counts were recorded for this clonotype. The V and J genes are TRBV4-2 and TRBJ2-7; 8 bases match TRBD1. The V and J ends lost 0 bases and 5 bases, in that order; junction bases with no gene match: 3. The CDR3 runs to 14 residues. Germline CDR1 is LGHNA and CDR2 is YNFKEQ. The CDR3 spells CASSQEQGANEQYF. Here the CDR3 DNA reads TGTGCCAGCAGCCAAGAGCAGGGGGCGAACGAGCAGTACTTC.

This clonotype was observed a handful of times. Here the CDR3 reads CKSGGVGTQYF. CDR3 DNA sequence: TGCAAAAGCGGGGGGGTCGGTACGCAGTATTTT. The chain couples TRBV20-1 to TRBJ2-3, with 10 bases that match TRBD2. CDR3 length: 11 residues. Germline V gene data show CDR1 as DFQATT and CDR2 as SNEGSKA (reference sequence).

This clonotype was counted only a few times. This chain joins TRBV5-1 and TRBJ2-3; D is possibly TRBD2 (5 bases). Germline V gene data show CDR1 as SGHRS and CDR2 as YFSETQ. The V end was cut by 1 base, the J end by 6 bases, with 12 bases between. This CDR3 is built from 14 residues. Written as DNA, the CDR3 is TGCGCCAGCAGCTTGTCGCTAGCATCGGATACGCAGTATTTT. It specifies CASSLSLASDTQYF.

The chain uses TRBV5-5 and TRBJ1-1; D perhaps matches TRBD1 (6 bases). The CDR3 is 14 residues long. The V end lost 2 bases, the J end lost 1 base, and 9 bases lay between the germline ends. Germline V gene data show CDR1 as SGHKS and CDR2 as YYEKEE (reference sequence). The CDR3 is CASSLQGWNTEAFF. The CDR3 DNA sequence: TGTGCCAGCAGCTTACAGGGCTGGAACACTGAAGCTTTCTTT. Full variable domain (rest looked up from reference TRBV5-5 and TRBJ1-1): DAGVTQSPTHLIKTRGQQVTLRCSPISGHKSVSWYQQVLGQGPQFIFQYYEKEERGRGNFPDRFSARQFPNYSSELNVNALLLGDSALYLCASSLQGWNTEAFFGQGTRLTVV.

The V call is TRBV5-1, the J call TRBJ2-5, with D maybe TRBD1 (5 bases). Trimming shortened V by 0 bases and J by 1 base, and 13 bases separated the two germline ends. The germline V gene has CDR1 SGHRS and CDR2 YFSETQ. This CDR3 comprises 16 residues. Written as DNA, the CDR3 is TGCGCCAGCAGCTTGGCCATCAGGGCACTCCAAGAGACCCAGTACTTC. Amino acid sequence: CASSLAIRALQETQYF.

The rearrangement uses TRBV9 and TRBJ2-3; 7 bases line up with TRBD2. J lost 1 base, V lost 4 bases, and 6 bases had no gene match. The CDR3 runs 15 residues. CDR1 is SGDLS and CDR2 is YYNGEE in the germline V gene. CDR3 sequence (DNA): TGTGCCAGCAGCCCCGTAGCGGGTCGCACAGATACGCAGTATTTT. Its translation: CASSPVAGRTDTQYF.

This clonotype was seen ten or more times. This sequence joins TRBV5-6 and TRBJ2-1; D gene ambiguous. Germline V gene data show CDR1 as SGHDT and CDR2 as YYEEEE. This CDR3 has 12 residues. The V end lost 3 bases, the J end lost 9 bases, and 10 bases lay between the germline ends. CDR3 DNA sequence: TGTGCCAGCAGCTCTGGATCGAGTGAGCAGTTCTTC. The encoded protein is CASSSGSSEQFF.

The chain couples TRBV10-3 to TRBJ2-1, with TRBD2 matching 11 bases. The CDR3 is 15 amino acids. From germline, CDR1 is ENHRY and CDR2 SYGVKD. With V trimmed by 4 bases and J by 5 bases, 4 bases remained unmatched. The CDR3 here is CAISAGTSGNNEQFF. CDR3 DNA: TGTGCCATCAGTGCCGGGACTAGCGGTAACAATGAGCAGTTCTTC.